This T cell receptor (beta chain) came from a study of shared clonotypes between healthy human individuals. Study conclusions and caveats: Despite large depth, sorted-subset datasets appeared incompletely sequenced.

It was across several immunoSEQ plates that each subset's genomic DNA was evenly split. Per sorted-subset replicate PCR, input was about 180 ng DNA, representing about 29,000 T cell genomes. Sequencing used immunoSEQ multiplex PCR; TCRdb keeps in-frame clones, though not all of them. The sample yields around 2.3 million clones, 95% seen once. This clone is a singleton in its sample. The antigen is not known. The germline V gene encodes CDR1 MNHEY and CDR2 SMNVEV (reference sequence). The CDR3 loop spans 14 amino acids. V lost 3 bases, J lost 7 bases, and 8 bases stayed unmatched. The sequenced sample was naive CD4+ T cells sorted from blood. Subset described: CD45RA+ positively selected. V gene TRBV27 combines with J gene TRBJ2-7, with TRBD2 identical over 8 bases. The source of this sequence is a young man in good health. The CDR3 coding sequence is TGTGCCAGCAGTTTTTCTAGCGGGCAAGGGGAGCAGTACTTC. Translated, it gives CASSFSSGQGEQYF.